This paragraph covers one TCR beta chain sequence. The antigen is unknown. The data originate from a study of OX40 agonist ivuxolimab in advanced cancers. The study, taken as a whole, reports: Among T cells, CD8+ cells averaged more expanded clones than CD4+ cells.

Here immunoSEQ multiplex PCR was the method, and the copy in TCRdb shows in-frame clones only, minus some. The repertoire holds some 67,000 clones, with 85% as singletons. The TCR comes from an adult with an advanced solid tumor such as melanoma, head and neck, liver or kidney cancer. This material consisted of CD4+ or CD8+ T cells sorted from blood, taken in a trial of the OX40 agonist ivuxolimab.

The CDR3 region is CATSGGDRGTTDTQYF. CDR3 sequence (DNA): TGTGCCACCAGCGGGGGAGACAGGGGGACCACAGATACGCAGTATTTT. The gene calls are TRBV15 and TRBJ2-3, with 9 bases matching TRBD1. The CDR3 loop spans 16 amino acids. Germline V gives CDR1 LNHNV, CDR2 YYDKDF (reference sequence). V lost 5 bases to trimming and J lost 2 bases; unmatched junction nucleotides: 8.